This is a list of T cell receptor beta chains from one sample in a study of blood T cell repertoires in COVID-19. Generated by immunoSEQ multiplex PCR, the TCRdb table keeps only in-frame clones and is missing some. This table has fewer than 150,000 clones, around 88% appearing once. Sequences were obtained from peripheral blood. These TCRs come from a woman aged 45-60 years who had recovered from COVID-19. The CDR3 runs from the conserved cysteine through the conserved F or W. Each record gives: CDR3 length, D gene, J gene, V gene, clone size, CDR3 DNA, CDR3 protein. The D gene is left open where the match is weak. The size entry is marked missing in some rows and otherwise reads once, few, many or a size class.

14 | TRBD2 | TRBJ2-3 | TRBV4-1 | few | TGCGCCAGCAGCCAAGAAAGTAGCGGGGATACGCAGTATTTT | CASSQESSGDTQYF
18 | TRBD2 | TRBJ2-7 | TRBV3-1/TRBV3-2 | . | TGTGCCAGCAGCTCTGCCCCGGGACTAGCGGGGGTAATCTACGAGCAGTACTTC | CASSSAPGLAGVIYEQYF
14 | TRBD1 | TRBJ2-7 | TRBV6-5 | . | TGTGCCAGCAGTCACCGGGACAGCCCCTACGAGCAGTACTTC | CASSHRDSPYEQYF
13 | . | TRBJ2-7 | TRBV2 | . | TGTGCCAGCAGTGAAACGCGTGTCGGCGAGCAGTACTTC | CASSETRVGEQYF
13 | TRBD1 | TRBJ1-2 | TRBV7-9 | . | TGTGCCAGCAGCTTACGGACAGGGCTTGGCTACACCTTC | CASSLRTGLGYTF
16 | . | TRBJ1-2 | TRBV5-1 | . | TGCGCCAGCAGCTCCCGGCGGGGCCCAGGGCGCGGGGGCTACACCTTC | CASSSRRGPGRGGYTF
15 | . | TRBJ2-1 | TRBV5-1 | . | TGCGCCAGCAGCTTGGTTGTTTTGGCAAAGAATGAGCAGTTCTTC | CASSLVVLAKNEQFF
15 | TRBD2 | TRBJ2-2 | TRBV7-2 | once | TGTGCCAGCAGCTTAAAGACTAGCTGGGGCGGGGAGCTGTTTTTT | CASSLKTSWGGELFF
13 | TRBD1 | TRBJ1-1 | TRBV11-2 | . | TGTGCCAGCAGCGGCAACAGGGGGCAAAAAGCTTTCTTT | CASSGNRGQKAFF
13 | . | TRBJ2-3 | TRBV7-9 | . | TGTGCCAGCAGTCTAACAGGGACGGATACGCAGTATTTT | CASSLTGTDTQYF
14 | . | TRBJ2-2 | TRBV5-1 | once | TGCGCCAGCAGCGAACAGGGAAACACCGGGGAGCTGTTTTTT | CASSEQGNTGELFF
13 | TRBD1 | TRBJ1-6 | TRBV2 | few | TGTGCCAGCAACGGACAGGGGTATTCACCCCTCCACTTT | CASNGQGYSPLHF
20 | TRBD2 | TRBJ2-1 | TRBV30 | . | TGTGCCTGGAGTGTACTGTCTAGCGGGGGGTACCCGAGCTCCTACAATGAGCAGTTCTTC | CAWSVLSSGGYPSSYNEQFF
18 | TRBD2 | TRBJ2-2 | TRBV15 | . | TGTGCCACCTCCGGGGGAATTAGCGGGAGGGCCGACACCGGGGAGCTGTTTTTT | CATSGGISGRADTGELFF
15 | . | TRBJ2-3 | TRBV6-1 | . | TGTGCCAGCAGTGAGTTTAGCGTTCTCGAAGATACGCAGTATTTT | CASSEFSVLEDTQYF
14 | . | TRBJ2-2 | TRBV7-3 | . | TGTGCCAGCAGCTTTCAGGGGTACATCGGGGAGCTGTTTTTT | CASSFQGYIGELFF
19 | . | TRBJ1-4 | TRBV6-1 | . | TGTGCCAGCAGTGAAGCGTCCCGGTGGTTGGGAGGTACTAATGAAAAACTGTTTTTT | CASSEASRWLGGTNEKLFF
15 | TRBD2 | TRBJ2-7 | TRBV2 | . | TGTGCCAGCACCTCCCAGGGGAGCAGCGGGAGCGGGCAGTACTTC | CASTSQGSSGSGQYF
12 | . | TRBJ2-1 | TRBV14 | . | TGTGCCAGCAGCAAATCAGGCAATGAGCAGTTCTTC | CASSKSGNEQFF
14 | . | TRBJ1-1 | TRBV5-4 | . | TGTGCCAGCAGTGTCGGACTCCTGAACACTGAAGCTTTCTTT | CASSVGLLNTEAFF
14 | TRBD2 | TRBJ2-2 | TRBV5-6 | . | TGTGCCAGCAGCTTGGTGCCAGGGACTAAGGAGCTGTTTTTT | CASSLVPGTKELFF
13 | . | TRBJ2-5 | TRBV5-6 | once | TGTGCCAGCAGCTTGGTCCCGCAAGAGACCCAGTACTTC | CASSLVPQETQYF
18 | TRBD2 | TRBJ2-3 | TRBV27 | . | TGTGCCAGCAGTTTCAGGGTAGCGGGAGGAACACGCGCAGATACGCAGTATTTT | CASSFRVAGGTRADTQYF
16 | TRBD1 | TRBJ1-3 | TRBV5-1 | . | TGCGCCAGCAGCACCAGACAGGGCTACTCTGGAAACACCATATATTTT | CASSTRQGYSGNTIYF
14 | . | TRBJ1-2 | TRBV6-6 | . | TGTGCCAGCAGTTACTCTGGAGCTAACTATGGCTACACCTTC | CASSYSGANYGYTF
14 | . | TRBJ1-1 | TRBV6-5 | . | TGTGCCAGCAGTTCCTCAGGTGTCAGGGGTGAAGCTTTCTTT | CASSSSGVRGEAFF
13 | . | TRBJ2-4 | TRBV7-3 | . | TGTGCCAGCAGCCCACTAGCCAAAAACATTCAGTACTTC | CASSPLAKNIQYF
15 | . | TRBJ2-1 | TRBV6-5 | . | TGTGCCAGCATCAAAGGAGGGAGCTCCTACAATGAGCAGTTCTTC | CASIKGGSSYNEQFF
13 | . | TRBJ1-2 | TRBV9 | . | TGTGCCAGCAGCGCACAGGGCGGGTATGGCTACACCTTC | CASSAQGGYGYTF
13 | . | TRBJ1-2 | TRBV5-1 | . | TGCGCCAGCAGCTTGAAGGCGGGGCAGAACTACACCTTC | CASSLKAGQNYTF
14 | . | TRBJ1-2 | TRBV19 | once | TGTGCCAGTACCGGGACAACAGATAACTATGGCTACACCTTC | CASTGTTDNYGYTF
16 | TRBD1 | TRBJ1-5 | TRBV18 | once | TGTGCCAGCTCACCACGTGGGGACAGGGCAGGACAGCCCCAGCATTTT | CASSPRGDRAGQPQHF
12 | . | TRBJ2-1 | TRBV2 | . | TGTGCCAGCAGTGTGGGGCGTGTTGAGCAGTTCTTC | CASSVGRVEQFF